A selection of T cell receptor beta chains follows, all from one sample in a study of T cells after yellow fever vaccination. TCRdb re-called the 5' RACE reads with MiXCR, one entry per CDR3 protein. The sample gives under 80,000 distinct CDR3 sequences, 6% to 7.5% of which show up once; 36% is in the top ten. The input for sequencing was CD8+ T cells sorted from PBMCs, taken 15 days after the yellow fever booster vaccination. Receptors were obtained from a man aged 25-45 years who received the YFV17D yellow fever vaccine. Both conserved end residues are part of each CDR3. The D gene is left open where the match is weak. Only part of the rows carry a size: once, few, many, or a class if the clone is expanded.

V gene,D gene,J gene,clone size,CDR3 protein,CDR3 DNA
TRBV12-3/TRBV12-4,TRBD2,TRBJ2-7,many,CASSLRLAGRYEQYF,TGTGCCAGCAGTTTACGGCTAGCGGGAAGATACGAGCAGTACTTC
TRBV6-2/TRBV6-3,-,TRBJ2-3,many,CASTQGRDTQYF,TGTGCCAGCACCCAGGGGAGGGATACGCAGTATTTT
TRBV5-6,TRBD2,TRBJ2-1,-,CASSRGLAGPFSYNEQFF,TGTGCCAGCAGCCGCGGACTAGCGGGACCTTTCTCCTACAATGAGCAGTTCTTC
TRBV6-6,-,TRBJ2-5,many,CASSYSRVETQYF,TGTGCCAGCAGTTACTCGCGGGTAGAGACCCAGTACTTC
TRBV27,TRBD2,TRBJ2-1,many,CASSLPGLAGNEQFF,TGTGCCAGCAGTTTACCGGGACTAGCGGGGAATGAGCAGTTCTTC
TRBV6-6,-,TRBJ2-5,many,CASSYGRETQYF,TGTGCCAGCAGTTACGGGAGGGAGACCCAGTACTTC
TRBV19,TRBD2,TRBJ2-7,-,CASSISGSSYEQYF,TGTGCCAGTAGTATAAGCGGGAGTTCCTACGAGCAGTACTTC
TRBV4-3,-,TRBJ1-6,many,CASSRTLRDGNSPLHF,TGCGCCAGCAGCCGAACTCTCCGGGACGGAAATTCACCCCTCCACTTT
TRBV28,TRBD2,TRBJ2-3,many,CASSLFRRGVAAVPTDTQYF,TGTGCCAGCAGTTTATTTCGGCGGGGGGTAGCGGCAGTGCCCACAGATACGCAGTATTTT
TRBV2,-,TRBJ1-5,many,CASKWGSYSNQPQHF,TGTGCCAGCAAGTGGGGGTCGTATAGCAATCAGCCCCAGCATTTT
TRBV29-1,TRBD2,TRBJ2-1,many,CSVDLGLGYNEQFF,TGCAGCGTTGATTTGGGACTAGGCTACAATGAGCAGTTCTTC
TRBV18,TRBD2,TRBJ2-1,many,CASSRSGDSSYNEQFF,TGTGCCAGCTCACGAAGCGGGGATAGCTCCTACAATGAGCAGTTCTTC
TRBV5-1,TRBD1,TRBJ2-7,many,CASSVGQGVGYEQYF,TGCGCCAGCAGCGTGGGACAGGGGGTCGGCTACGAGCAGTACTTC
TRBV12-3/TRBV12-4,-,TRBJ2-5,-,CASSLAAVWAETQYF,TGTGCCAGCAGTTTAGCGGCGGTCTGGGCAGAGACCCAGTACTTC
TRBV19,TRBD1,TRBJ2-7,many,CASSMVGQVAYEQYF,TGTGCCAGTAGTATGGTGGGACAGGTTGCCTACGAGCAGTACTTC
TRBV3-1,-,TRBJ1-6,many,CASSQEHPVTYSPLHF,TGTGCCAGCAGCCAAGAGCATCCAGTCACGTATTCACCCCTCCACTTT
TRBV9,-,TRBJ2-7,many,CASSPRREAGSYEQYF,TGTGCCAGCAGCCCCCGACGAGAGGCAGGATCCTACGAGCAGTACTTC
TRBV2,-,TRBJ1-2,many,CASRIFQDSSYGYTF,TGTGCCAGCAGAATTTTTCAGGACAGCTCCTATGGCTACACCTTC
TRBV7-2,TRBD2,TRBJ2-7,many,CASSLVSLAGQSYEQYF,TGTGCCAGCAGCTTAGTTAGCCTAGCGGGGCAATCCTACGAGCAGTACTTC
TRBV5-1,-,TRBJ2-7,many,CASSLGIEQYF,TGCGCCAGCAGCTTGGGGATCGAGCAGTACTTC
TRBV30,-,TRBJ2-3,-,CAWRMDSTDRQYF,TGTGCCTGGAGGATGGACAGCACAGATCGGCAGTATTTT
TRBV5-1,-,TRBJ2-1,many,CASQLIGSVIEQFF,TGCGCCAGTCAACTTATCGGCAGTGTAATTGAGCAGTTCTTC
TRBV7-2,-,TRBJ2-1,many,CASSLGTFNEQFF,TGTGCCAGCAGCCTAGGGACATTCAATGAGCAGTTCTTC
TRBV29-1,TRBD2,TRBJ2-5,many,CSVAWTSLTQETQYF,TGCAGCGTTGCGTGGACTAGCCTGACCCAAGAGACCCAGTACTTC
TRBV20-1,TRBD1,TRBJ2-1,many,CSAGTGRSYNEQFF,TGCAGTGCTGGGACAGGCCGTTCCTACAATGAGCAGTTCTTC
TRBV4-2,-,TRBJ2-2,many,CASRGRANTGELFF,TGTGCCAGCAGGGGCAGGGCGAACACCGGGGAGCTGTTTTTT
TRBV29-1,TRBD1,TRBJ2-7,many,CSVEVRDRPYEQYF,TGCAGCGTTGAAGTCCGGGACAGGCCCTACGAGCAGTACTTC
TRBV3-1,-,TRBJ1-4,-,CASSKEIAWTEKLFF,TGTGCCAGCTCCAAGGAGATCGCTTGGACAGAAAAACTGTTTTTT
TRBV20-1,-,TRBJ2-4,many,CSAAEFDKNIQYF,TGCAGCGCGGCAGAATTTGACAAAAACATTCAGTACTTC
TRBV12-3/TRBV12-4,TRBD2,TRBJ2-1,-,CASSPEVLAGGPRVEQFF,TGTGCCAGCAGTCCGGAGGTTTTAGCGGGAGGGCCACGGGTTGAGCAGTTCTTC
TRBV6-2/TRBV6-3,-,TRBJ2-7,many,CATEGGPRSYEQYF,TGTGCCACCGAGGGCGGTCCTCGATCCTACGAGCAGTACTTC
TRBV29-1,-,TRBJ1-1,many,CSVYTGTARFLNTEAFF,TGCAGCGTATACACCGGGACGGCTCGTTTTCTGAACACTGAAGCTTTCTTT
TRBV20-1,TRBD1,TRBJ2-7,many,CSAIDRGTAYEQYF,TGCAGTGCTATCGACAGGGGGACGGCCTACGAGCAGTACTTC
TRBV20-1,TRBD2,TRBJ2-7,-,CCARAGQAGGFSYEQYF,TGCTGTGCTAGAGCAGGTCAAGCGGGAGGTTTCTCCTACGAGCAGTACTTC